This TCR beta chain stems from a study of T cells in Graves' hyperthyroidism and ophthalmopathy. Amplification yielded TCR beta CDR3 regions, with RNA transcripts as the source. The HTBI primer set served for first-round RT-PCR of the TCR CDR3. A single record per CDR3 protein comes from TCRdb applying MiXCR to the multiplex PCR reads. The data contain around 430,000 distinct CDR3 sequences, about 15% of them singletons. Deletions cut 2 bases from V and 2 bases from J, with 9 bases between. Germline loops: CDR1 SEHNR, CDR2 FQNEAQ (reference sequence). The CDR3 runs to 14 residues. Sequencing was performed on blood. The sequence was obtained from a woman aged 25 to 45 with Graves' hyperthyroidism. This rearrangement joins TRBV7-9 to TRBJ1-2; D call uncertain. CDR3: CASSLKSGNYGYTF. For the CDR3, the DNA is TGTGCCAGCAGCTTAAAGTCGGGGAACTATGGCTACACCTTC.